This TCR beta chain was identified during a study of cytomegalovirus exposure and HLA in healthy donors. At the level of the study: Earlier findings included roughly 120 million unique TCR beta sequences obtained from around 180 million T cells.

For this clone: Its target is unknown.

Use of 60 Vbeta and 13 Jbeta primers characterized the PCR. The data were produced by immunoSEQ multiplex PCR, yet TCRdb's version contains in-frame clones alone and is incomplete. The top ten hold around 5.4% of the sample, which has some 54,000 clones, 80% seen once. Looked up from germline, CDR1 is MNHEY and CDR2 is SVGAGI. Trimming took off 7 bases at V and 7 bases at J, with 16 bases between the two ends. This CDR3 is 13 amino acids long. Study-level points and caveats: Productive status was seen about 87% or about 30% of the time for most TCR beta V segments in an earlier analysis. The majority of TCR sequences were rare, yet some public TCRs appeared in many donors. The authors excluded some V segments, including TRBV6-2 and TRBV6-3, as indistinguishable.

This clonotype was obtained from a male donor in good health and CMV-seronegative. Input material: PBMCs. The chain employs TRBV6-5 and TRBJ1-2; no clear D gene. The DNA of the CDR3 is TGTGCCAGCACCTCCGGTGTGCGGAGTGGCTACACCTTC. It translates to CASTSGVRSGYTF.